Listed below are T cell receptor beta chains from one sample, sequenced in a study of blood T cell repertoires in COVID-19. Sequencing used immunoSEQ multiplex PCR; TCRdb keeps in-frame clones, though not all of them. The table lists under 200,000 clones, around 87% of them singletons. The material sequenced was peripheral blood. These receptors were taken from a man between 18 and 35 years old with active or convalescent COVID-19. CDR3s include the opening cysteine and the closing phenylalanine or tryptophan. A D gene is named only where the DNA matches it firmly.

d_call j_call v_call cdr3_nt cdr3_aa
TRBD1 TRBJ1-2 TRBV6-2/TRBV6-3 TGTGCCAGCAGTTACCCCCGGGACAGGGGGCAGCCCCTTGATTATGGCTACACCTTC CASSYPRDRGQPLDYGYTF
- TRBJ1-2 TRBV15 TGTGCCACCAGCGGGCGACTATCCTATGGCTACACCTTC CATSGRLSYGYTF
- TRBJ2-5 TRBV20-1 TGCAGTGCTAGTCCTACGCCGAAGCGGTCGTTGGGAGGCGTGCGAGAGACCCAGTACTTC CSASPTPKRSLGGVRETQYF
TRBD2 TRBJ2-1 TRBV5-4 TGTGCCAGCAGCTTGGGCGTAACGAGACTAGCGGGAGTTGAGCAGTTCTTC CASSLGVTRLAGVEQFF
TRBD1 TRBJ1-1 TRBV19 TGTGCCAGTAGTTCCTGGACAGGGCCCACTGAAGCTTTCTTT CASSSWTGPTEAFF
- TRBJ1-2 TRBV6-6 TGTGCCAGCAGCCACCTGGGGGGATCTAACTATGGCTACACCTTC CASSHLGGSNYGYTF
TRBD2 TRBJ2-2 TRBV3-1/TRBV3-2 TGTGCCAGCAGCCAAAGGACTAGTGGTTCCCTCGGGGAGCTGTTTTTT CASSQRTSGSLGELFF
- TRBJ1-6 TRBV19 TGTGCCAGTAGCGAGTCCCGGACAATGATAAGCTCCTATAATTCACCCCTCCACTTT CASSESRTMISSYNSPLHF
TRBD2 TRBJ2-3 TRBV2 TGTGCCGGCAGTAGCGGGACCATGGGCACAGATACGCAGTATTTT CAGSSGTMGTDTQYF
- TRBJ1-1 TRBV2 TGTGCCACCGCGGACAGTAGTTACACTGAAGCTTTCTTT CATADSSYTEAFF
- TRBJ1-1 TRBV30 TGTGCCTGGGATTGGACGGGGATGAACACTGAAGCTTTCTTT CAWDWTGMNTEAFF